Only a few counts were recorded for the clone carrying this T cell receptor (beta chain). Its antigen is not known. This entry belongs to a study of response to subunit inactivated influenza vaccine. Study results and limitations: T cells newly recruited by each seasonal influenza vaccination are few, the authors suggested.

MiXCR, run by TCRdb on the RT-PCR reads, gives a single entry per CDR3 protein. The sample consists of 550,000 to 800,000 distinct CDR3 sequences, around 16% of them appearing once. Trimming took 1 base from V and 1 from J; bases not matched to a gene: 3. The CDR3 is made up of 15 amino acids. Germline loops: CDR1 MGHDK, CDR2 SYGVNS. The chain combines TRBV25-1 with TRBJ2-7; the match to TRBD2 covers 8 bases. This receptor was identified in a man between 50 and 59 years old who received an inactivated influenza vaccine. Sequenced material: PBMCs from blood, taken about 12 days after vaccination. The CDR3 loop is CASSEWTSSSYEQYF. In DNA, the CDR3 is TGTGCCAGCAGTGAATGGACTAGCAGTTCCTACGAGCAGTACTTC.